The clone carrying this TCR beta chain occurred a few times. Its target is not known. The CDR3 has 15 amino acids. The germline CDR1 and CDR2 sequences are SEHNR and FQNEAQ (reference sequence). Trimming removed 1 base from V and 8 bases from J, with 17 bases in between. The sample belongs to a study of T cell repertoires in cytomegalovirus infection. As for the study in general: Used in the study were CMV epitopes, some recently identified and HLA-C-restricted, others well-studied and HLA-B-restricted. Study outcomes and limitations: HLA-C-restricted TCR beta clonotypes specific for CMV led the ex vivo response.

TCRdb called the reads again in MiXCR, with one record for every CDR3 protein. The sample records about a million distinct CDR3 sequences, around 31% being singletons. The TCR was taken from a human donor in good health (CMV status not recorded). Some clones in this sample may be carry-over from other donors' samples. Sequencing used cultured CD8+ T cells from PBMCs, obtained from culture after CMV antigen stimulation. The gene calls are TRBV7-9 and TRBJ1-1; D not resolved. CDR3 sequence (DNA): TGTGCCAGCAGCTTAGATCCACTGGCGGCGGGGGAAGCTTTCTTT. Its protein is CASSLDPLAAGEAFF. The variable domain in full, with the rest retrieved from reference TRBV7-9 and TRBJ1-1, is DTGVSQNPRHKITKRGQNVTFRCDPISEHNRLYWYRQTLGQGPEFLTYFQNEAQLEKSRLLSDRFSAERPKGSFSTLEIQRTEQGDSAMYLCASSLDPLAAGEAFFGQGTRLTVV.